A single sample gave rise to the 20 T cell receptor beta chains below, sequenced in a study of T cell repertoires in ileal Crohn's disease. TCRdb's copy holds only in-frame clones and misses some; the assay was immunoSEQ multiplex PCR. This table holds around 5,200 clones, roughly four fifths found once. The sample taken for sequencing was ileal tissue. These receptors all come from an adult with Crohn's disease.

V gene TRBV28 combines with J gene TRBJ2-6; no definite D call. Germline CDR1 is MDHEN and CDR2 is SYDVKM. There are 14 residues in the CDR3. V lost 11 bases and J lost 0, with 11 bases in between. In nucleotides, the CDR3 is TGTGCCTCCAACACCGACTCTGGGGCCAACGTCCTGACTTTC. Protein sequence: CASNTDSGANVLTF.

This clone was seen a handful of times. The chain couples TRBV27 to TRBJ2-1, with a possible D match to TRBD1 (6 bases). V shed 6 bases and J shed 3 bases, with 24 bases lying between them. The germline V gene has CDR1 MNHEY and CDR2 SMNVEV (reference sequence). The CDR3 totals 18 residues. CDR3 sequence (DNA): TGTGCCAGCAGCCATTTCCTCCAGGCAGGGGTTTTCTACAATGAGCAGTTCTTC. This codes for CASSHFLQAGVFYNEQFF.

The V and J genes are TRBV7-9 and TRBJ2-4; perhaps TRBD2 as D (6 bases). The CDR3 is made up of 14 amino acids. Germline lookup yields CDR1 SEHNR and CDR2 FQNEAQ (reference sequence). Trimming left V 5 bases short and J 0 bases short, with 8 bases between. The CDR3 DNA is TGTGCCAGCAGCCTCGGGGGAGCCAAAAACATTCAGTACTTC. Its protein is CASSLGGAKNIQYF.

This clone was seen just once. The CDR3: CSVDASGGHEQYF. DNA of the CDR3: TGCAGCGTTGATGCGTCGGGGGGACACGAGCAGTACTTC. The chain links TRBV29-1 to TRBJ2-7; TRBD2 matches at 7 bases. The CDR3 length is 13 residues. Germline lookup yields CDR1 SQVTM and CDR2 ANQGSEA. After removal of 3 bases from V and 5 bases from J, the junction contained 7 bases not matched to a gene.

The rearrangement links TRBV27 to TRBJ2-3; 9 nucleotides align to TRBD1. V gave up 5 bases and J gave up 0 bases; unmatched junction bases: 9. CDR3 length: 17 amino acids. The germline V gene has CDR1 MNHEY and CDR2 SMNVEV (reference sequence). CDR3 residues: CASSLTYRGPSTDTQYF. The CDR3 coding sequence is TGTGCCAGCAGTCTTACGTACAGGGGGCCTAGCACAGATACGCAGTATTTT.

This chain joins TRBV10-2 and TRBJ1-1; D gene ambiguous. Germline V gives CDR1 WSHSY, CDR2 SAAADI. Trimming removed 7 bases at V and 5 bases at J, with 11 bases between. The CDR3 is 12 residues long. The chain's CDR3 is CASTVGGTEAFF. DNA of the CDR3: TGCGCCAGCACGGTGGGAGGAACTGAAGCTTTCTTT.

V usage is TRBV10-2 and J usage is TRBJ2-5; maybe TRBD1 (5 bases). The CDR3 covers 13 residues. V dropped 6 bases and J dropped 1 base, with 9 bases sitting between them. From germline, CDR1 is WSHSY and CDR2 SAAADI. Here the CDR3 reads CASSRQFQETQYF. The CDR3 nucleotides are TGCGCCAGCAGCAGACAGTTCCAAGAGACCCAGTACTTC.

This clone was seen only a few times. The identical CDR3 is also encoded by other nucleotide sequences in the sample. V gene TRBV5-1 combines with J gene TRBJ1-3; D uncertain. The germline V gene encodes CDR1 SGHRS and CDR2 YFSETQ. Between the trimmed V and J ends, which lost 0 bases and 3 bases, there was a span of 10 bases. CDR3 length: 15 residues. Written as DNA, the CDR3 is TGCGCCAGCAGCTTGGACACCGGGGTTGGAAACACCATATATTTT. Translating gives CASSLDTGVGNTIYF.

The chain is built from TRBV11-2 and TRBJ1-3; D not resolved. CDR3 length: 18 amino acids. Germline CDR1 reads SGHAT; CDR2 reads FQNNGV. The ends were cut back, 5 bases at V and 4 bases at J, with 24 bases in the middle. CDR3 residues: CASSPRLVGVPRGNTIYF. The DNA of the CDR3 is TGTGCCAGCAGCCCTCGCCTGGTTGGAGTTCCGAGAGGAAACACCATATATTTT.

V and J are TRBV6-1 and TRBJ1-5, with no clear D. V was trimmed by 4 bases and J by 4 bases, leaving 11 bases between them. CDR1 and CDR2 from the germline V gene are MNHNS and SASEGT. The CDR3 spans 14 residues. The CDR3 protein is CASSGQRENQPQHF. CDR3 nucleotide sequence: TGTGCCAGCAGTGGGCAACGGGAGAATCAGCCCCAGCATTTT.

CDR3 coding DNA: TGTGCCAGCAAAGAATACAGGGGGGGTGAAAAACTGTTTTTT. Translating gives CASKEYRGGEKLFF. This chain uses TRBV6-6 with TRBJ1-4; 8 nucleotides agree with TRBD1. CDR1 is MNHNY and CDR2 is SVGAGI in the germline V gene (reference sequence). This CDR3 is 14 amino acids long. J lost 7 bases, V lost 7 bases, and 8 bases had no gene match.

The chain couples TRBV5-5 to TRBJ2-5; D gene uncertain. The J call may be in error: the DNA end matches TRBJ2-7 better. Germline-derived CDR1 and CDR2 are SGHKS and YYEKEE (reference sequence). The CDR3 has 14 residues. The CDR3: CASSLEWSSYEQYF. CDR3 in DNA: TGTGCCAGCAGCTTGGAGTGGAGCTCCTACGAGCAGTACTTC.

The CDR3 region is CASSTGNRGKNTEAFF. In DNA, the CDR3 is TGTGCCAGTAGTACCGGAAACAGGGGTAAGAACACTGAAGCTTTCTTT. The chain couples TRBV19 to TRBJ1-1; 7 bases line up with TRBD1. The length of the CDR3 is 16 residues. Losses at the gene ends were 4 bases for V and 1 base for J; bases not matched to a gene: 9. Germline CDR1 and CDR2: LNHDA and SQIVND (reference sequence). Filled out from reference TRBV19 and TRBJ1-1, the complete variable domain reads DGGITQSPKYLFRKEGQNVTLSCEQNLNHDAMYWYRQDPGQGLRLIYYSQIVNDFQKGDIAEGYSVSREKKESFPLTVTSAQKNPTAFYLCASSTGNRGKNTEAFFGQGTRLTVV.

V is TRBV5-1 and J is TRBJ2-6; D remains unclear. Trimming removed 0 bases from V and 5 bases from J, with 9 bases in between. The germline V gene has CDR1 SGHRS and CDR2 YFSETQ. This CDR3 has 15 residues. CDR3 coding DNA: TGCGCCAGCAGCTTGGATGGCATGCGGGCCAACGTCCTGACTTTC. It yields the protein CASSLDGMRANVLTF.

As DNA, the CDR3 is TGTGCCAGCAGCCGGGGAGGACGGTACAATGAGCAGTTCTTC. It codes for CASSRGGRYNEQFF. V is TRBV7-3 and J is TRBJ2-1; D is possibly TRBD2 (6 bases). Germline V gene lookup returns CDR1 SGHTA and CDR2 FQGTGA. Trimming cost V 5 bases and J 4 bases, with 12 bases left between them. This CDR3 contains 14 residues.

This CDR3 reads CASSFTSGGFPGELFF. The CDR3 DNA reads TGTGCCAGCAGTTTCACTAGCGGGGGGTTCCCCGGGGAGCTGTTTTTT. The chain combines TRBV28 with TRBJ2-2, with 12 bases matching TRBD2. J was trimmed by 6 bases and V by 3 bases; bases with no gene match: 5. Looked up from germline, CDR1 is MDHEN and CDR2 is SYDVKM. This CDR3 spans 16 amino acids.

The V call is TRBV6-5, the J call TRBJ1-1; weak D call: TRBD1 (6 bases). Trimming stripped 6 bases from V and 0 bases from J, with 8 bases between. The CDR3 is made up of 13 amino acids. The V gene's germline CDR1 is MNHEY and CDR2 SVGAGI. CDR3 sequence: CASRHRVNTEAFF. The CDR3 region has the DNA TGTGCCAGCAGGCACAGGGTGAACACTGAAGCTTTCTTT.

The chain employs TRBV30 and TRBJ2-6; 7 nucleotides agree with TRBD2. J lost 4 bases, V lost 2 bases, and 11 bases had no gene match. CDR3 length: 17 residues. The germline gives CDR1 GTSNPN, CDR2 SVGIG (reference sequence). The CDR3, as DNA: TGTGCCTGGAGTACTAGCGCTTATCTGGGAGGGGCCAACGTCCTGACTTTC. This encodes CAWSTSAYLGGANVLTF. Supplemented by reference TRBV30 and TRBJ2-6, the full variable domain reads SQTIHQWPATLVQPVGSPLSLECTVEGTSNPNLYWYRQAAGRGLQLLFYSVGIGQISSEVPQNLSASRPQDRQFILSSKKLLLSDSGFYLCAWSTSAYLGGANVLTFGAGSRLTVL.

CDR3 sequence reads: CSAWGGLEQYF. The CDR3 DNA reads TGCAGTGCCTGGGGGGGACTCGAGCAGTACTTC. V usage is TRBV20-1 and J usage is TRBJ2-7, with 7 bases lining up with TRBD2. With V trimmed by 6 bases and J by 6 bases, 5 bases remained unmatched. The CDR3 sequence is 11 residues long. Germline V CDR1 and CDR2: DFQATT, SNEGSKA (reference sequence).

The chain employs TRBV5-1 and TRBJ1-4, with TRBD1 identical over 10 bases. Germline V gene data show CDR1 as SGHRS and CDR2 as YFSETQ. V was pared by 4 bases and J by 7 bases, with 7 bases of the junction left unmatched. This CDR3 contains 15 residues. The CDR3 loop reads CASSLSGTGVEKLFF. The CDR3 nucleotides read TGCGCCAGCAGCCTTTCCGGGACAGGGGTTGAAAAACTGTTTTTT. The full variable domain, rest sourced from reference TRBV5-1 and TRBJ1-4, is KAGVTQTPRYLIKTRGQQVTLSCSPISGHRSVSWYQQTPGQGLQFLFEYFSETQRNKGNFPGRFSGRQFSNSRSEMNVSTLELGDSALYLCASSLSGTGVEKLFFGSGTQLSVL.